Listed below are T cell receptor beta chains from one sample, sequenced in a study of shared clonotypes between healthy human individuals. Sequencing was performed with immunoSEQ multiplex PCR; in TCRdb, only in-frame clones are kept and a portion is missing. The sample holds about 2.1 million clones, 93% seen once. Material for sequencing was naive CD8+ T cells from PBMCs. The receptors were sampled from a man aged 18 to 30 in good health. Some clones in this sample may be carry-over from other donors' samples. The CDR3 runs from the conserved cysteine through the conserved F or W. Each record gives: V gene, D gene, clone size, J gene, CDR3 DNA, CDR3 protein. The D gene is left open where the match is weak. A row's size may be missing; if present it is once, few, many or a size class.

v_gene: TRBV27; d_gene: TRBD1; abundance: NA; j_gene: TRBJ1-5; CDR3nt: TGTGCCAGCAGTCCAACAGGGGGCAATCAGCCCCAGCATTTT; CDR3aa: CASSPTGGNQPQHF
v_gene: TRBV4-2; d_gene: NA; abundance: NA; j_gene: TRBJ1-4; CDR3nt: TGTGCCAGCAGCCAAGATCCGGGCATCACAGAAAAACTGTTTTTT; CDR3aa: CASSQDPGITEKLFF
v_gene: TRBV27; d_gene: NA; abundance: NA; j_gene: TRBJ2-7; CDR3nt: TGTGCCAGCAGTATAGAGGACGGCTACGAGCAGTACTTC; CDR3aa: CASSIEDGYEQYF
v_gene: TRBV11-2; d_gene: NA; abundance: NA; j_gene: TRBJ1-1; CDR3nt: TGTGCCAGCAGCTTATTCCCCCTGGCAGGGGAGAACACTGAAGCTTTCTTT; CDR3aa: CASSLFPLAGENTEAFF
v_gene: TRBV4-1; d_gene: NA; abundance: NA; j_gene: TRBJ2-3; CDR3nt: TGCGCCAGCAGCCCCTCGGCAGGGGTGCCCTGGGATACGCAGTATTTT; CDR3aa: CASSPSAGVPWDTQYF
v_gene: TRBV5-1; d_gene: TRBD2; abundance: once; j_gene: TRBJ2-1; CDR3nt: TGCGCCAGCAGCCCACCTGGGACTAGCGAGGTCTACAATGAGCAGTTCTTC; CDR3aa: CASSPPGTSEVYNEQFF
v_gene: TRBV6-5; d_gene: NA; abundance: NA; j_gene: TRBJ1-1; CDR3nt: TGTGCCAGCACCCCCCTACCGGGGGTGAACACTGAAGCTTTCTTT; CDR3aa: CASTPLPGVNTEAFF
v_gene: TRBV13; d_gene: NA; abundance: NA; j_gene: TRBJ1-1; CDR3nt: TGTGCCAGCAGCTTAAGAACGGGTGAGGTAGCTTTCTTT; CDR3aa: CASSLRTGEVAFF
v_gene: TRBV28; d_gene: NA; abundance: NA; j_gene: TRBJ2-7; CDR3nt: TGTGCCAGCAGTTCCCTCGTGCCTAACTACGAGCAGTACTTC; CDR3aa: CASSSLVPNYEQYF
v_gene: TRBV6-6; d_gene: NA; abundance: NA; j_gene: TRBJ1-2; CDR3nt: TGTGCCAGCACGGCGTATGGTGGCTACACCTTC; CDR3aa: CASTAYGGYTF
v_gene: TRBV14; d_gene: TRBD1; abundance: NA; j_gene: TRBJ2-2; CDR3nt: TGTGCCAGCAGCCAAGCCGGGACAGGGAACACCGGGGAGCTGTTTTTT; CDR3aa: CASSQAGTGNTGELFF
v_gene: TRBV30; d_gene: NA; abundance: NA; j_gene: TRBJ1-5; CDR3nt: TGTGCCTGGTCGGCCGGGACTAGCAATCAGCCCCAGCATTTT; CDR3aa: CAWSAGTSNQPQHF
v_gene: TRBV19; d_gene: TRBD1; abundance: once; j_gene: TRBJ2-6; CDR3nt: TGTGCCAGTACCCGATGGGACAGTAGCTCTGGGGCCAACGTCCTGACTTTC; CDR3aa: CASTRWDSSSGANVLTF
v_gene: TRBV19; d_gene: TRBD2; abundance: NA; j_gene: TRBJ2-1; CDR3nt: TGTGCCAGTAGTATTCGGCTAGCGGGAGTTTTCAATGAGCAGTTCTTC; CDR3aa: CASSIRLAGVFNEQFF
v_gene: TRBV30; d_gene: NA; abundance: NA; j_gene: TRBJ2-1; CDR3nt: TGTGCCTGGAGTCCCGACGCCGGCCCCTACAATGAGCAGTTCTTC; CDR3aa: CAWSPDAGPYNEQFF
v_gene: TRBV9; d_gene: NA; abundance: NA; j_gene: TRBJ2-1; CDR3nt: TGTGCCAGCAGCCTAGCCGAGGAGCAGTTCTTC; CDR3aa: CASSLAEEQFF
v_gene: TRBV7-2; d_gene: NA; abundance: NA; j_gene: TRBJ2-7; CDR3nt: TGTGCCAGCAGCCCAAATAATTACGAGCAGTACTTC; CDR3aa: CASSPNNYEQYF
v_gene: TRBV6-6; d_gene: NA; abundance: NA; j_gene: TRBJ1-4; CDR3nt: TGTGCCAGCAGTCACAACGGCGAGGGGCTCAATGAAAAACTGTTTTTT; CDR3aa: CASSHNGEGLNEKLFF
v_gene: TRBV27; d_gene: NA; abundance: NA; j_gene: TRBJ2-1; CDR3nt: TGTGCCAGCAGTGACGGTAGCTCCTACAATGAGCAGTTCTTC; CDR3aa: CASSDGSSYNEQFF
v_gene: TRBV5-1; d_gene: NA; abundance: once; j_gene: TRBJ2-7; CDR3nt: TGCGCCAGCAGCTTGGACAGGGCCAACTACGAGCAGTACTTC; CDR3aa: CASSLDRANYEQYF
v_gene: TRBV7-9; d_gene: NA; abundance: NA; j_gene: TRBJ2-5; CDR3nt: TGTGCCAGCAGCCTCTGGGGAGCGGCCTTCCAAGAGACCCAGTACTTC; CDR3aa: CASSLWGAAFQETQYF
v_gene: TRBV19; d_gene: NA; abundance: NA; j_gene: TRBJ1-1; CDR3nt: TGTGCCAGTAGTATTGTTGCAGGGGATACTGAAGCTTTCTTT; CDR3aa: CASSIVAGDTEAFF
v_gene: TRBV27; d_gene: NA; abundance: NA; j_gene: TRBJ1-1; CDR3nt: TGTGCCAGCAGTTTTTCAGGGAACACTGAAGCTTTCTTT; CDR3aa: CASSFSGNTEAFF
v_gene: TRBV9; d_gene: TRBD1; abundance: once; j_gene: TRBJ2-1; CDR3nt: TGTGCCAGCAGCTACTGGGGACAGCTGGACAATGAGCAGTTCTTC; CDR3aa: CASSYWGQLDNEQFF
v_gene: TRBV27; d_gene: TRBD2; abundance: once; j_gene: TRBJ2-1; CDR3nt: TGTGCCAGCAGTCCCCGACTAGCGGGAGCTGAGCAGTTCTTC; CDR3aa: CASSPRLAGAEQFF
v_gene: TRBV19; d_gene: TRBD2; abundance: once; j_gene: TRBJ2-5; CDR3nt: TGTGCCAGTAGGCCTCCTAGCGGGAGGGCCTTGGAGACCCAGTACTTC; CDR3aa: CASRPPSGRALETQYF
v_gene: TRBV9; d_gene: NA; abundance: NA; j_gene: TRBJ1-1; CDR3nt: TGTGCCAGCAGCGTAGGAGGAAGGAACACTGAAGCTTTCTTT; CDR3aa: CASSVGGRNTEAFF
v_gene: TRBV27; d_gene: NA; abundance: NA; j_gene: TRBJ1-2; CDR3nt: TGTGCCAGCAGTCCGCTCTACCAGATTGCCCCGGAGGGCTACACCTTC; CDR3aa: CASSPLYQIAPEGYTF
v_gene: TRBV29-1; d_gene: NA; abundance: NA; j_gene: TRBJ2-1; CDR3nt: TGCAGCGTTGAAGAGTTATCCGTGTTTTATAGCAATGAGCAGTTCTTC; CDR3aa: CSVEELSVFYSNEQFF
v_gene: TRBV5-6; d_gene: TRBD2; abundance: NA; j_gene: TRBJ2-1; CDR3nt: TGTGCCAGCAGCCCTCCCAGGGGAGCGGGAGGCGGTAATGAGCAGTTCTTC; CDR3aa: CASSPPRGAGGGNEQFF
v_gene: TRBV27; d_gene: TRBD2; abundance: NA; j_gene: TRBJ2-7; CDR3nt: TGTGCCAGCAGTTCCTGGACTAGCGGGAGCTACGAGCAGTACTTC; CDR3aa: CASSSWTSGSYEQYF
v_gene: TRBV7-9; d_gene: TRBD1; abundance: NA; j_gene: TRBJ2-3; CDR3nt: TGTGCCAGCAGCTTAAGACCCACAGGGGATAGCACAGATACGCAGTATTTT; CDR3aa: CASSLRPTGDSTDTQYF
v_gene: TRBV7-9; d_gene: TRBD2; abundance: NA; j_gene: TRBJ2-3; CDR3nt: TGTGCCAGCAGCCGCGGAGTCATGACGGGACTAGCGGCCACAGATACGCAGTATTTT; CDR3aa: CASSRGVMTGLAATDTQYF
v_gene: TRBV6-6; d_gene: TRBD2; abundance: NA; j_gene: TRBJ2-7; CDR3nt: TGTGCCAGCAGTCCGCTAGCGGGAGGGCTATACGAGCAGTACTTC; CDR3aa: CASSPLAGGLYEQYF
v_gene: TRBV14; d_gene: NA; abundance: NA; j_gene: TRBJ1-5; CDR3nt: TGTGCCAGCAGCCACCGAAAAATTGGCTTTGATGGCGCAGGCCATTTT; CDR3aa: CASSHRKIGFDGAGHF
v_gene: TRBV9; d_gene: NA; abundance: NA; j_gene: TRBJ2-1; CDR3nt: TGTGCCAGCAGCGTAGGGGCCAAAGCCTACAATGAGCAGTTCTTC; CDR3aa: CASSVGAKAYNEQFF
v_gene: TRBV25-1; d_gene: NA; abundance: NA; j_gene: TRBJ1-5; CDR3nt: TGTGCCAGCACGGGGATCGGCAATCAGCCCCAGCATTTT; CDR3aa: CASTGIGNQPQHF
v_gene: TRBV7-3; d_gene: NA; abundance: NA; j_gene: TRBJ2-1; CDR3nt: TGTGCCAGCAGCCCGACCGGTGACAATGAGCAGTTCTTC; CDR3aa: CASSPTGDNEQFF
v_gene: TRBV19; d_gene: NA; abundance: NA; j_gene: TRBJ2-1; CDR3nt: TGTGCCAGTAGCTCGGAAATCGGGGTTGCGGGAATTCCCCACAATGAGCAGTTCTTC; CDR3aa: CASSSEIGVAGIPHNEQFF
v_gene: TRBV15; d_gene: NA; abundance: NA; j_gene: TRBJ1-1; CDR3nt: TGTGCCACCAGCGCGACGGAAGGCTCTGAAGCTTTCTTT; CDR3aa: CATSATEGSEAFF
v_gene: TRBV7-8; d_gene: TRBD1; abundance: NA; j_gene: TRBJ1-2; CDR3nt: TGTGCCAGCAGCCTAGAGTCCGGGACAGATCCCTATGGCTACACCTTC; CDR3aa: CASSLESGTDPYGYTF
v_gene: TRBV7-6; d_gene: TRBD2; abundance: NA; j_gene: TRBJ2-1; CDR3nt: TGTGCCAGCAGCTTACTCGCGGGAGGGCCTAGGGGGAAGGATGAGCAGTTCTTC; CDR3aa: CASSLLAGGPRGKDEQFF
v_gene: TRBV27; d_gene: TRBD2; abundance: NA; j_gene: TRBJ2-5; CDR3nt: TGTGCCAGCAGTTTATCGACGGGGGGGACCCAGTACTTC; CDR3aa: CASSLSTGGTQYF
v_gene: TRBV27; d_gene: NA; abundance: NA; j_gene: TRBJ2-7; CDR3nt: TGTGCCAGCAGCGGCCTCTTAGGCGGGGAGAGCGACGAGCAGTACTTC; CDR3aa: CASSGLLGGESDEQYF
v_gene: TRBV4-1; d_gene: NA; abundance: NA; j_gene: TRBJ2-3; CDR3nt: TGCGCCTGTAGGGGGGAGGCCACAGATACGCAGTATTTT; CDR3aa: CACRGEATDTQYF
v_gene: TRBV28; d_gene: NA; abundance: NA; j_gene: TRBJ1-5; CDR3nt: TGTGCCAGCAGCAGCCAGGGTTGGCGCAATCAGCCCCAGCATTTT; CDR3aa: CASSSQGWRNQPQHF
v_gene: TRBV5-1; d_gene: NA; abundance: NA; j_gene: TRBJ1-1; CDR3nt: TGCGCCAGCAGCTTGAACCCAGGGTATACTGAAGCTTTCTTT; CDR3aa: CASSLNPGYTEAFF
v_gene: TRBV29-1; d_gene: NA; abundance: NA; j_gene: TRBJ2-2; CDR3nt: TGCAGCGTTGATCAGGGGACGAACACCGGGGAGCTGTTTTTT; CDR3aa: CSVDQGTNTGELFF
v_gene: TRBV7-7; d_gene: TRBD1; abundance: NA; j_gene: TRBJ2-7; CDR3nt: TGTGCCAGCAGCCTGGACAGGGGGGGGTTCTACGAGCAGTACTTC; CDR3aa: CASSLDRGGFYEQYF
v_gene: TRBV27; d_gene: NA; abundance: NA; j_gene: TRBJ2-3; CDR3nt: TGTGCCAGCAGTTTGTTCCCGACAGATACGCAGTATTTT; CDR3aa: CASSLFPTDTQYF
v_gene: TRBV5-1; d_gene: NA; abundance: NA; j_gene: TRBJ2-1; CDR3nt: TGCGCCAGCAGCTTGACTATCCGACTTTACAACAATGAGCAGTTCTTC; CDR3aa: CASSLTIRLYNNEQFF
v_gene: TRBV11-3; d_gene: TRBD2; abundance: NA; j_gene: TRBJ2-3; CDR3nt: TGTGCCAGCAGCTTAGGCCTCGAGCGGGGGACAGATACGCAGTATTTT; CDR3aa: CASSLGLERGTDTQYF
v_gene: TRBV18; d_gene: NA; abundance: NA; j_gene: TRBJ2-7; CDR3nt: TGTGCCAGCTCACCACTGGAGGGGTTCTACGAGCAGTACTTC; CDR3aa: CASSPLEGFYEQYF
v_gene: TRBV18; d_gene: NA; abundance: NA; j_gene: TRBJ2-7; CDR3nt: TGTGCCAGCTCACCGGCTAGCGTGTACGAGCAGTACTTC; CDR3aa: CASSPASVYEQYF
v_gene: TRBV6-5; d_gene: TRBD1; abundance: once; j_gene: TRBJ2-5; CDR3nt: TGTGCCAGCTCTCGACAGGGGTTAGAGACCCAGTACTTC; CDR3aa: CASSRQGLETQYF
v_gene: TRBV28; d_gene: NA; abundance: NA; j_gene: TRBJ1-1; CDR3nt: TGTGCCAGCAGTTTACTGATGAACACTGAAGCTTTCTTT; CDR3aa: CASSLLMNTEAFF
v_gene: TRBV4-1; d_gene: NA; abundance: NA; j_gene: TRBJ2-3; CDR3nt: TGCGCCAGCAGCCAAGTCCTCGGTTCCAACGCGGACACAGATACGCAGTATTTT; CDR3aa: CASSQVLGSNADTDTQYF
v_gene: TRBV15; d_gene: NA; abundance: NA; j_gene: TRBJ2-7; CDR3nt: TGTGCCACCAGCAGAGAGAGGGGCTTGTGGGCCTACGAGCAGTACTTC; CDR3aa: CATSRERGLWAYEQYF
v_gene: TRBV9; d_gene: NA; abundance: once; j_gene: TRBJ1-2; CDR3nt: TGTGCCAGCAGCGTAGAAGGCCCGGAAGGCTACACCTTC; CDR3aa: CASSVEGPEGYTF